These 8 T cell receptor beta chains came from one sample sequenced in a study of Ad26.COV2.S vaccination and SARS-CoV-2 variants (dated by TCRdb to the early 2020s). The treatment or condition label for this specimen denotes: around 19 received Ad26.COV2.S at low or high dose, single or two shots; about 5 received placebo; per-sample allocation not given. Repertoires of vaccine and placebo recipients were sequenced from samples taken on day 63 after the first injection. The library was obtained by the immunoSEQ multiplex PCR assay. TCRdb stores this immuneACCESS table with in-frame sequences only. Part of the clones is absent; in the studies checked, under half of the shortfall reflects unresolved V genes, and no reason is known for the rest. This sample lists hundreds of thousands of clones; 75% to 90% were detected once. Approximately 5% of the sample comes from the top ten. Material: peripheral blood, obtained in a trial of Ad26.COV2.S vaccine versus placebo. Receptor source: a person aged 18 to 65 who received the Ad26.COV2.S COVID-19 vaccine or a placebo.

As to this clone: This sample includes further DNA sequences coding for the same CDR3. The J gene is TRBJ1-5, the V gene TRBV27; the D gene is possibly TRBD1 (5 bases). CDR3 length equals 14 residues. V was cut by 3 bases and J by 7 bases, with 13 bases left in between. Per germline, CDR1 MNHEY and CDR2 SMNVEV (reference sequence). The CDR3, as DNA: TGTGCCAGCAGTTTTGGTCAGGGTGGGCAGCCCCAGCATTTT. Translating it yields CASSFGQGGQPQHF.

The chain is built from TRBV7-2 and TRBJ2-7; 11 bases align to TRBD2. CDR1 SGHTA and CDR2 FQGNSA come from the germline V gene. CDR3 length: 15 residues. J was trimmed by 7 bases and V by 5 bases; bases with no gene match: 10. The CDR3 DNA is TGTGCCAGCAGCCCACGCACTAGCGGGGGTTGGGAGCAGTACTTC. It specifies CASSPRTSGGWEQYF.

The chain carries TRBV6-5 and TRBJ2-7; TRBD1 matches at 7 bases. The CDR3 totals 15 residues. After removal of 0 bases from V and 6 bases from J, the junction contained 8 bases not matched to a gene. Germline V gene sequence: CDR1 MNHEY, CDR2 SVGAGI. The CDR3 coding sequence is TGTGCCAGCAGTTACTCGAACAGGGGCCTGTGCGAGCAGTACTTC. It yields the protein CASSYSNRGLCEQYF.

The chain employs TRBV6-5 and TRBJ2-5; D unresolved. The germline V gene encodes CDR1 MNHEY and CDR2 SVGAGI. This CDR3 region has 13 residues. V gave up 4 bases and J gave up 1 base, with 7 bases separating them. CDR3 region: CASSSGTQETQYF. The CDR3 bases are TGTGCCAGCAGTTCCGGTACCCAAGAGACCCAGTACTTC.

The chain uses TRBV7-9 and TRBJ2-7; TRBD2 agrees at 12 bases. With 4 bases clipped from V and 5 bases from J, the junction kept 3 bases outside the gene matches. Germline V CDR1 and CDR2: SEHNR, FQNEAQ (reference sequence). The CDR3 sequence is 14 residues long. CDR3 DNA: TGTGCCAGCAGCTCGACTAGCGGGGGCAACGAGCAGTACTTC. This translates into CASSSTSGGNEQYF.

CDR3 nucleotide sequence: TGCGCCAGCAGCGCACAGGGGGCGACTGAAGCTTTCTTT. Translation gives CASSAQGATEAFF. V and J are TRBV5-1 and TRBJ1-1; TRBD1 matches 9 bases. The CDR3 has 13 residues. V dropped 4 bases and J dropped 5; count of bases not matched to a gene: 3. Germline V gene lookup returns CDR1 SGHRS and CDR2 YFSETQ.

V and J are TRBV10-3 and TRBJ1-2; D call uncertain. V gave up 0 bases and J gave up 4 bases, with 9 bases separating them. Per the germline V gene, CDR1 is ENHRY and CDR2 is SYGVKD. The CDR3 spans 14 residues. The CDR3 region has the DNA TGTGCCATCAGTGAGTCGGGAGGGCCCTATGGCTACACCTTC. The encoded protein is CAISESGGPYGYTF.

The chain has TRBV5-6 and TRBJ1-2; TRBD1 might be the D (6 bases). The CDR3 length is 13 residues. CDR1 and CDR2 from the germline V gene are SGHDT and YYEEEE. V was shortened by 4 bases and J by 8 bases, with 15 bases between the two germline ends. CDR3 residues: CASSQGGLWGYTF. CDR3 nucleotide sequence: TGTGCCAGCAGCCAAGGGGGACTCTGGGGCTACACCTTC.